The 27 T cell receptor beta chains given below trace back to one sample, sequenced in a study of cytomegalovirus exposure and HLA in healthy donors. PCR employed 60 Vbeta and 13 Jbeta primers. Generated by immunoSEQ multiplex PCR, the TCRdb table keeps only in-frame clones and is missing some. Here the sample spans approximately 130,000 clones, around 73% being singletons. The material sequenced was PBMCs. The source of these receptors is a man aged 45-65 years in good health and CMV-seronegative.

This chain joins TRBV5-3 and TRBJ2-1; TRBD1 matches at 7 bases. TRBV5-3 is flagged as an ORF with uncertain function. The CDR3 spans 15 residues. The V segment lost 3 bases and the J segment 8 bases; nucleotides outside the gene matches: 11. The DNA of the CDR3 is TGTGCCAGAAGCTCATATAAACAGGGGAGTCATGAGCAGTTCTTC. Translation: CARSSYKQGSHEQFF.

The chain has TRBV10-3 and TRBJ2-1, with TRBD2 matching over 8 bases. The CDR3 sequence is 14 residues long. Per the germline V gene, CDR1 is ENHRY and CDR2 is SYGVKD. Trimming at V came to 5 bases and at J to 10 bases, leaving 10 bases not matched to a gene. CDR3: CAISSGSGLSEQFF. CDR3 DNA: TGTGCCATCAGTAGCGGGAGTGGGTTATCGGAGCAGTTCTTC.

This chain joins TRBV11-2 and TRBJ1-1, with TRBD1 matching 7 bases. CDR3 length: 14 residues. Looked up from germline, CDR1 is SGHAT and CDR2 is FQNNGV. The V and J ends lost 1 base and 4 bases, in that order; junction bases with no gene match: 3. CDR3 residues: CASSLVRTGTEAFF. CDR3 nucleotide sequence: TGTGCCAGCAGCTTAGTACGGACAGGCACTGAAGCTTTCTTT.

This clone came up once. V and J are TRBV27 and TRBJ1-1; a weak D match, TRBD1 (6 bases). The CDR3 sequence is 13 residues long. CDR1 is MNHEY and CDR2 is SMNVEV in the germline V gene (reference sequence). Trimming cost V 5 bases and J 6 bases, with 13 bases left between them. The CDR3 nucleotides are TGTGCCAGCAGTAACAGGGTTTCGGCTGAAGCTTTCTTT. It specifies CASSNRVSAEAFF.

The V and J genes are TRBV28 and TRBJ2-5; no clear D gene. The CDR3 runs 13 residues. V was clipped by 4 bases and J by 1 base, with 7 bases between them. CDR1 and CDR2 (germline): MDHEN, SYDVKM. CDR3: CASSSGFQETQYF. The CDR3 region has the DNA TGTGCCAGCAGTTCGGGTTTCCAAGAGACCCAGTACTTC.

This clone was seen a few times. The V gene is TRBV6-1, the J gene TRBJ2-5; 10 bases match TRBD1. TRBJ2-7 matches the DNA end more closely, so the J call is doubtful. Germline values: CDR1 MNHNS, CDR2 SASEGT. This CDR3 region has 14 residues. The CDR3 DNA is TGTGCCAGCAGTCCCGGGACAGGGGAGCGCGAGCAGTACTTC. Its translation is CASSPGTGEREQYF.

V and J are TRBV7-9 and TRBJ2-6; 7 nucleotides line up with TRBD1. Germline CDR1 SEHNR, CDR2 FQNEAQ (reference sequence). J gave up 2 bases and V 5 bases, and 6 bases lay outside the gene matches. The CDR3 has 16 residues. CDR3 residues: CASSTHRGPGANVLTF. The DNA of the CDR3 is TGTGCCAGCAGCACACACAGGGGCCCTGGGGCCAACGTCCTGACTTTC.

The chain employs TRBV11-2 and TRBJ1-1, with TRBD1 matching over 9 bases. The CDR3 length is 14 residues. The V gene's germline CDR1 is SGHAT and CDR2 FQNNGV. J was trimmed by 6 bases and V by 5 bases; bases with no gene match: 7. CDR3 nucleotides: TGTGCCAGCAGCCCCTGGACAGGGGAGGCTGAAGCTTTCTTT. Translated: CASSPWTGEAEAFF.

The gene calls are TRBV5-1 and TRBJ2-7; possibly TRBD2 for D (7 bases). Trimming cost V 4 bases and J 0 bases, with 17 bases left between them. The CDR3 runs 16 residues. The germline V gene encodes CDR1 SGHRS and CDR2 YFSETQ. The CDR3 DNA sequence: TGCGCCAGCAGCCCGGAGGGGGGGGCCCTCTCCTACGAGCAGTACTTC. Translation gives CASSPEGGALSYEQYF.

DNA for the CDR3: TGTGCCAGCAGGCGGGCCGAGGGATTCTACGAGCAGTACTTC. As protein: CASRRAEGFYEQYF. The V gene is TRBV6-5, the J gene TRBJ2-7; D might be TRBD2 (5 bases). The germline gives CDR1 MNHEY, CDR2 SVGAGI. The CDR3 spans 14 residues. V was trimmed by 6 bases and J by 3 bases, leaving 15 bases between them.

V is TRBV19 and J is TRBJ2-5; 10 bases map to TRBD1. The V and J ends lost 5 bases and 5 bases, in that order; junction bases with no gene match: 8. The CDR3 extends over 15 amino acids. Germline loops: CDR1 LNHDA, CDR2 SQIVND (reference sequence). The CDR3 DNA sequence: TGTGCCAGTAGTCACTCCGGGACAGGGGATGAGACCCAGTACTTC. Its protein is CASSHSGTGDETQYF.

The chain couples TRBV5-1 to TRBJ2-1; tentative D call: TRBD1 (5 bases). The V gene lost 0 bases and the J gene lost 6 bases, with 7 bases spanning the gap. Per the germline V gene, CDR1 is SGHRS and CDR2 is YFSETQ. CDR3 size: 13 residues. The CDR3 reads CASSLGRANEQFF. The DNA for the CDR3 is TGCGCCAGCAGCTTGGGCAGGGCCAATGAGCAGTTCTTC.

This clone was detected only a few times. The gene calls are TRBV10-3 and TRBJ2-3; 7 nucleotides align to TRBD2. The V and J ends lost 3 bases and 1 base, in that order; junction bases with no gene match: 4. Germline CDR1 and CDR2: ENHRY and SYGVKD. This CDR3 is 15 amino acids long. This CDR3 is CAISDGGRGTDTQYF. In DNA, the CDR3 is TGTGCCATCAGTGACGGCGGGAGAGGCACAGATACGCAGTATTTT.

This chain joins TRBV2 and TRBJ2-7, with TRBD1 identical over 9 bases. Germline V gene data show CDR1 as SNHLY and CDR2 as FYNNEI. J gave up 0 bases and V 6 bases, and 12 bases lay outside the gene matches. This CDR3 is built from 17 residues. The chain's CDR3 is CASSPATGQGLSYEQYF. The DNA of the CDR3 is TGTGCCAGCAGCCCCGCCACGGGACAGGGCCTCTCCTACGAGCAGTACTTC.

V usage is TRBV6-6 and J usage is TRBJ2-7; TRBD1 is a possible D gene (5 bases). Germline V gene sequence: CDR1 MNHNY, CDR2 SVGAGI (reference sequence). CDR3 length: 15 residues. V was trimmed by 0 bases and J by 5 bases, leaving 14 bases between them. CDR3 amino acids: CASSYSRYRPHEQYF. CDR3 DNA sequence: TGTGCCAGCAGTTACTCCAGATACAGGCCCCACGAGCAGTACTTC.

This chain joins TRBV6-5 and TRBJ2-1; 13 bases match TRBD2. V dropped 0 bases and J dropped 8; count of bases not matched to a gene: 4. In germline, CDR1 is MNHEY, CDR2 SVGAGI. CDR3 length: 16 amino acids. The CDR3 nucleotides are TGTGCCAGCAGTTACTCGGGCGGACTAGCGGGAGATGAGCAGTTCTTC. It codes for CASSYSGGLAGDEQFF.

This clone came up once. The V and J genes are TRBV18 and TRBJ1-2, with D perhaps matching TRBD1 (5 bases). Germline CDR1 reads KGHSH; CDR2 reads LQKENI. The CDR3 loop spans 15 amino acids. The ends were cut back, 6 bases at V and 8 bases at J, with 22 bases in the middle. The CDR3 nucleotides read TGTGCCAGCTCCCTTAACCGGGACTCCGGTGGGGGCTACACCTTC. It specifies CASSLNRDSGGGYTF.

A single count supports this clone. The chain joins TRBV11-2 to TRBJ2-3; 7 bases are a match to TRBD2. Unmatched junction bases numbered 13, after V lost 4 bases and J lost 0 bases. This CDR3 contains 18 residues. CDR1 SGHAT and CDR2 FQNNGV come from the germline V gene. CDR3 DNA sequence: TGTGCCAGCAGCTCTTCGTACCCGACTAGCTTGAGCACAGATACGCAGTATTTT. It yields the protein CASSSSYPTSLSTDTQYF.

The V gene is TRBV28, the J gene TRBJ1-2; D is uncertain. From germline, CDR1 is MDHEN and CDR2 SYDVKM. V shed 7 bases and J shed 3 bases, with 12 bases lying between them. The CDR3 extends over 13 amino acids. The CDR3 protein is CASTLRGYYGYTF. CDR3 coding DNA: TGTGCCAGCACCCTGAGAGGCTACTATGGCTACACCTTC.

The chain carries TRBV11-2 and TRBJ1-1; possible D gene TRBD1, 6 bases. Germline V gene lookup returns CDR1 SGHAT and CDR2 FQNNGV. CDR3 length equals 14 residues. Trimming took 1 base from V and 2 from J, leaving 8 bases between them. As DNA, the CDR3 is TGTGCCAGCAGCTTAGGGACAGACAACACTGAAGCTTTCTTT. Translated, it gives CASSLGTDNTEAFF. The whole variable domain, filled in from reference TRBV11-2 and TRBJ1-1, reads EAGVAQSPRYKIIEKRQSVAFWCNPISGHATLYWYQQILGQGPKLLIQFQNNGVVDDSQLPKDRFSAERLKGVDSTLKIQPAKLEDSAVYLCASSLGTDNTEAFFGQGTRLTVV.

CDR3 amino acids: CASSLAQGGSYEQYF. For the CDR3, the DNA is TGTGCCAGCAGCTTAGCGCAGGGGGGCTCCTACGAGCAGTACTTC. The chain recombines TRBV7-2 with TRBJ2-7; the D gene is possibly TRBD1 (7 bases). This CDR3 spans 15 amino acids. Trimming shortened V by 0 bases and J by 0 bases, and 9 bases separated the two germline ends. Germline V lookup: CDR1 SGHTA, CDR2 FQGNSA.

The chain employs TRBV29-1 and TRBJ2-1; TRBD2 matches at 9 bases. This CDR3 comprises 14 residues. Germline assignment: CDR1 SQVTM and CDR2 ANQGSEA. J lost 2 bases, V lost 5 bases, and 4 bases had no gene match. The CDR3 DNA follows: TGCAGCGTTAGAGGGACTAGCACCTACAATGAGCAGTTCTTC. It yields the protein CSVRGTSTYNEQFF.

This chain joins TRBV6-1 and TRBJ2-7, with 12 positions matching TRBD2. The V segment lost 4 bases and the J segment 7 bases; nucleotides outside the gene matches: 8. From germline, CDR1 is MNHNS and CDR2 SASEGT. The CDR3 extends over 15 amino acids. As DNA, the CDR3 is TGTGCCAGCAGTGCATTACTAGCGGGAGGTCAAGAGCAGTACTTC. Protein: CASSALLAGGQEQYF.

At least ten counts were recorded for this clone. This chain joins TRBV5-1 and TRBJ2-7; 11 bases fit TRBD2. V was pared by 3 bases and J by 5 bases, with 16 bases of the junction left unmatched. The CDR3 totals 18 residues. Germline V gene sequence: CDR1 SGHRS, CDR2 YFSETQ. The CDR3: CASSYGRLAGTEGDEQYF. The DNA of the CDR3 is TGCGCCAGCAGCTACGGACGACTAGCGGGAACGGAGGGGGACGAGCAGTACTTC.

The chain employs TRBV6-5 and TRBJ1-3; D call uncertain. The CDR3 spans 15 residues. V lost 4 bases, J lost 0 bases, and 10 bases lay in between. Germline CDR1 MNHEY, CDR2 SVGAGI. The CDR3 loop reads CASSSGVRSGNTIYF. CDR3 nucleotide sequence: TGTGCCAGCAGTTCCGGGGTTCGCTCTGGAAACACCATATATTTT.

The chain carries TRBV4-1 and TRBJ1-1; 8 bases are shared with TRBD1. V lost 4 bases and J lost 0; bases outside the gene matches: 7. From germline, CDR1 is MGHRA and CDR2 YSYEKL. This CDR3 is built from 16 residues. In nucleotides, the CDR3 is TGCGCCAGCAGCCCCCTCCAGGGACAGGTGAACACTGAAGCTTTCTTT. Amino acid sequence: CASSPLQGQVNTEAFF.

This clone was seen a few times. The chain links TRBV11-3 to TRBJ2-3; D is unclear. This CDR3 comprises 13 residues. Trimming took 5 bases from V and 0 from J, leaving 6 bases between them. The germline V gene encodes CDR1 SGHNT and CDR2 YENEEA. CDR3 protein: CASSQYSTDTQYF. The DNA for the CDR3 is TGTGCCAGCAGCCAGTACAGCACAGATACGCAGTATTTT.